This T cell receptor beta chain was sequenced for a study of shared clonotypes between healthy human individuals. About the research overall: Samples came from two female and a few male donors aged 18 to 49. Regarding the study as a whole: Naive subsets typically showed greater estimated richness than memory subsets.

Positively selected for CCR7, the CD45RO-negative cells used as naive CD8 cells excluded terminally differentiated effector memory CD45RA+ cells. Note on this clone: Its antigen is currently unknown.

In the source study's methods: From ImmunoSEQ came sequences covering only the junction and carrying no quality scores, so filtering differed. Profiling relied on immunoSEQ multiplex PCR, and the TCRdb table lists in-frame clones only, not all of them. V and J calls and clone size are as listed in that table; D and trimming were resolved from the DNA. The repertoire includes over 750,000 clones, roughly 96% of them detected once, and about 0.25% sits in the top ten. This CDR3 spans 14 amino acids. V lost 2 bases and J 2 bases, leaving 7 bases between the germline ends. CDR1 is SGHTA, CDR2 FQGNSA, per germline.

V usage is TRBV7-2 and J usage is TRBJ1-5, with D unresolved. Sequenced: naive CD8+ T cells sorted from blood. The sequence came from a man aged 25-45 years in good health. The CDR3 is CASSLPIGNQPQHF. DNA for the CDR3: TGTGCCAGCAGCTTACCCATAGGCAATCAGCCCCAGCATTTT.